Each of the 30 T cell receptor beta chains below was sequenced from the same sample in a study of regulatory T cells in long-lasting Graves disease. Time point in this sample: newly diagnosed GD, antithyroid drugs for less than 3 months. RNA from PBMCs was the source of the TCR library. HTBI primers from iRepertoire and Arm-PCR of CDR3 regions yielded the TCR beta libraries. TCRdb ran MiXCR on the multiplex PCR reads and lists one entry per CDR3 protein. The sample records about 310,000 distinct CDR3 sequences, over 15% being singletons. Source: peripheral blood mononuclear cells (PBMCs), taken at new diagnosis, from a patient treated with antithyroid drugs. The receptors derive from a female donor with Graves disease.

This clonotype was recorded many times. This chain uses TRBV6-1 with TRBJ1-2; D gene unclear. The V gene lost 8 bases and the J gene lost 8 bases, with 18 bases spanning the gap. CDR1 is MNHNS and CDR2 is SASEGT in the germline V gene. CDR3 length equals 13 residues. The chain's CDR3 is CASRVGGLGGYTF. The CDR3 nucleotides are TGTGCCAGCCGCGTGGGCGGCCTGGGGGGCTACACCTTC.

Notes on this clonotype: This may stem from a read error, because a much larger clone lies one nucleotide away. The chain has TRBV28 and TRBJ1-2; TRBD1 agrees at 8 bases. Germline values: CDR1 MDHEN, CDR2 SYDVKM. This CDR3 region has 15 residues. The trim removed 2 bases at V and 7 bases at J, leaving 9 bases unmatched. The DNA for the CDR3 is TGTGCCAGCAGTTTAGCGCCCAGGGGGCATGGTGGCTACACCTTC. Its protein product is CASSLAPRGHGGYTF.

In this sample, this clonotype turned up many times. J is TRBJ2-3 and V is TRBV20-1; TRBD2 might be the D (5 bases). Germline V gene data show CDR1 as DFQATT and CDR2 as SNEGSKA (reference sequence). This CDR3 region has 15 residues. Trimming removed 0 bases at V and 2 bases at J, with 12 bases between. CDR3 bases: TGCAGTGCTAGAGATAGGTCGACTAACACAGATACGCAGTATTTT. Translation gives CSARDRSTNTDTQYF.

This clonotype was seen ten or more times. This rearrangement joins TRBV11-2 to TRBJ2-5; D not certain. The V end was cut by 4 bases, the J end by 4 bases, with 7 bases between. Germline CDR1 SGHAT, CDR2 FQNNGV. The CDR3 sequence is 12 residues long. The CDR3 loop is CASSSYGETQYF. Here the CDR3 DNA reads TGTGCCAGCAGCTCTTACGGAGAGACCCAGTACTTC.

With respect to this clonotype: A much larger clonotype is one base distant, so this may be a read error. The V call is TRBV9, the J call TRBJ2-7; perhaps TRBD2 as D (5 bases). The CDR3 is 16 amino acids. Germline values: CDR1 SGDLS, CDR2 YYNGEE. This chain's CDR3 is CASSLVLGGLSYEHYF. The CDR3 nucleotides are TGTGCCAGCAGCTTGGTTTTAGGAGGTTTATCCTACGAGCACTACTTC. Complete variable domain (other parts from reference TRBV9 and TRBJ2-7): DSGVTQTPKHLITATGQRVTLRCSPRSGDLSVYWYQQSLDQGLQFLIQYYNGEERAKGNILERFSAQQFPDLHSELNLSSLELGDSALYFCASSLVLGGLSYEHYFGPGTRLTVT.

This clonotype was seen many times. The chain carries TRBV28 and TRBJ2-7; the D is unclear. Looked up from germline, CDR1 is MDHEN and CDR2 is SYDVKM. This CDR3 spans 13 amino acids. Trimming cost V 8 bases and J 7 bases, with 18 bases left between them. The CDR3 reads CASSGPPPWEQYF. The CDR3, as DNA: TGTGCCAGCTCCGGGCCCCCGCCTTGGGAGCAGTACTTC.

This clonotype was recorded at least ten times. The CDR3 sequence: CASSPLPSAGTSGRHEQFF. The DNA for the CDR3 is TGTGCCAGCAGCCCACTCCCCTCGGCGGGGACTAGCGGGAGACATGAGCAGTTCTTC. V gene TRBV7-9 combines with J gene TRBJ2-1, with 14 bases lining up with TRBD2. Germline values: CDR1 SEHNR, CDR2 FQNEAQ (reference sequence). This CDR3 region has 19 residues. Trimming removed 5 bases from V and 8 bases from J; junction bases left unmatched: 17.

There are a few counts of this clonotype. The chain is built from TRBV7-9 and TRBJ2-3, with 11 bases fitting TRBD1. Germline V gene lookup returns CDR1 SEHNR and CDR2 FQNEAQ (reference sequence). J gave up 3 bases and V 5 bases, and 7 bases lay outside the gene matches. This CDR3 spans 16 amino acids. The CDR3 protein is CASSRRTGGWTDTQYF. The CDR3 bases are TGTGCCAGCAGCCGTCGGACAGGGGGCTGGACAGATACGCAGTATTTT.

Points on this clonotype: The CDR3 ends on some other residue instead of the conserved phenylalanine or tryptophan, so this is likely a read error. The DNA is omitted, as the CDR3 cannot be located on it reliably, and the CDR3 follows TCRdb's listing. The chain is built from TRBV13 and TRBJ2-1; the table's D call, TRBD2, was not checked against the DNA. Germline V gene data show CDR1 as PRHDT and CDR2 as FYEKMQ (reference sequence). Termini included, the CDR3 measures 15 amino acids. The CDR3 here is CASSLSGRGYNEHFL.

The J gene is TRBJ2-1, the V gene TRBV27; D might be TRBD1 or TRBD2, each matching 5 bases. The CDR3 covers 15 residues. Looked up from germline, CDR1 is MNHEY and CDR2 is SMNVEV (reference sequence). Trimming removed 6 bases from V and 9 bases from J, with 21 bases in between. The CDR3 region is CASSPGPGPHSEQFF. Here the CDR3 DNA reads TGTGCCAGCAGCCCGGGACCGGGACCTCATAGTGAGCAGTTCTTC.

This chain links TRBV28 with TRBJ2-2; D is unclear. The CDR3 length is 15 residues. Germline CDR1 and CDR2: MDHEN and SYDVKM. Trimming stripped 6 bases from V and 4 bases from J, with 15 bases between. The DNA for the CDR3 is TGTGCCAGCAGCGGTCTTCCGGGCTTCACCGGGGAGCTGTTTTTT. This sequence encodes CASSGLPGFTGELFF.

This chain connects TRBV10-2 to TRBJ2-2, with TRBD2 identical over 8 bases. The CDR3 covers 15 residues. Germline CDR1 reads WSHSY; CDR2 reads SAAADI. V lost 3 bases, J lost 6 bases, and 6 bases stayed unmatched. The CDR3 DNA reads as TGCGCCAGCAGTGAATTCGGGGGGGCAGCCGGGGAGCTGTTTTTT. Its protein is CASSEFGGAAGELFF.

This clonotype has ten or more counts. The chain employs TRBV11-3 and TRBJ1-5; D is ambiguous. V dropped 9 bases and J dropped 2 bases, with 11 bases sitting between them. This CDR3 comprises 13 residues. The germline gives CDR1 SGHNT, CDR2 YENEEA. The CDR3 coding sequence is TGTGCCAGGGGCCTTTGGGGCAATCAGCCCCAGCATTTT. This encodes CARGLWGNQPQHF.

This chain uses TRBV10-3 with TRBJ2-3, with 13 nucleotides matching TRBD2. The germline V gene has CDR1 ENHRY and CDR2 SYGVKD. V was clipped by 11 bases and J by 3 bases; unmatched bases: 20. The CDR3 is made up of 19 amino acids. This CDR3 reads CASRRRFSPLAGGTDTQYF. CDR3 sequence (DNA): TGTGCCTCACGGAGAAGGTTCTCCCCACTAGCGGGAGGGACAGATACGCAGTATTTT.

This clonotype was detected many times. This sequence joins TRBV12-3 or TRBV12-4 and TRBJ1-6; D is unresolved. V dropped 5 bases and J dropped 13 bases, with 9 bases sitting between them. The CDR3 covers 11 residues. The DNA for the CDR3 is TGTGCCAGCAGTCAAACGGGTCCCCTCCACTTT. It is translated as CASSQTGPLHF.

This clonotype showed up many times. The chain links TRBV28 to TRBJ1-5, with D perhaps matching TRBD1 (5 bases). V was cut by 8 bases and J by 4 bases, with 12 bases left in between. The CDR3 sequence is 13 residues long. From germline, CDR1 is MDHEN and CDR2 SYDVKM. CDR3 nucleotides: TGTGCCAGCGGTCTGGGGGGGAATCAGCCCCAGCATTTT. Its protein product is CASGLGGNQPQHF.

In its sample, this clonotype was seen many times. CDR3 coding DNA: TGCAGCACCCGACAGGGGAACACTGAAGCTTTCTTT. Translated: CSTRQGNTEAFF. The chain employs TRBV29-1 and TRBJ1-1; TRBD1 agrees at 7 bases. Trimming took 8 bases from V and 1 from J; bases not matched to a gene: 4. The CDR3 covers 12 residues. Germline CDR1 is SQVTM and CDR2 is ANQGSEA.

This clonotype was counted at least ten times. V is TRBV28 and J is TRBJ2-2; TRBD1 matches at 7 bases. CDR3 size: 15 residues. Germline CDR1 reads MDHEN; CDR2 reads SYDVKM. The trim removed 2 bases at V and 7 bases at J, leaving 7 bases unmatched. CDR3 in amino acids: CASSLQEGAGGELFF. CDR3 sequence (DNA): TGTGCCAGCAGTTTACAAGAGGGGGCGGGCGGGGAGCTGTTTTTT.

This clonotype was counted ten times or more. The junction and the germline gene differ at one end; a read error may be behind it. V and J are TRBV30 and TRBJ2-7; 11 bases fit TRBD2. Germline CDR1 is GTSNPN and CDR2 is SVGIG (reference sequence). The CDR3 totals 12 residues. CDR3 sequence reads: CAWSLAGGPRHF. CDR3 nucleotide sequence: TGTGCCTGGAGTTTAGCGGGAGGGCCGCGGCACTTC.

This clonotype was seen more than once but under ten times. V is TRBV19 and J is TRBJ1-3, with D possibly being TRBD1 (6 bases). The CDR3 has 16 residues. V was pared by 5 bases and J by 0 bases, with 14 bases between. Germline loops: CDR1 LNHDA, CDR2 SQIVND (reference sequence). CDR3 sequence (DNA): TGTGCCAGTAGTTTACAGAGGGGGAGCTCTGGAAACACCATATATTTT. As protein: CASSLQRGSSGNTIYF.

This clonotype was counted at least ten times. The V call is TRBV5-1, the J call TRBJ1-1, with 7 bases that match TRBD1. CDR3 length: 16 residues. The J segment lost 0 bases and the V segment lost 4 bases, leaving 9 bases of the junction unmatched. CDR1 is SGHRS, CDR2 YFSETQ, per germline. The CDR3, as DNA: TGCGCCAGCAGCCCTGGAGGGGGCCTCATGAACACTGAAGCTTTCTTT. It yields the protein CASSPGGGLMNTEAFF. Full variable domain (outside the CDR3, taken from reference TRBV5-1 and TRBJ1-1): KAGVTQTPRYLIKTRGQQVTLSCSPISGHRSVSWYQQTPGQGLQFLFEYFSETQRNKGNFPGRFSGRQFSNSRSEMNVSTLELGDSALYLCASSPGGGLMNTEAFFGQGTRLTVV.

This clonotype was seen ten or more times. Germline and junction disagree at one end, which may indicate a read error. J is TRBJ2-1 and V is TRBV6-1; TRBD2 aligns across 14 bases. Germline V gene sequence: CDR1 MNHNS, CDR2 SASEGT. The CDR3 has 12 amino acids. This chain's CDR3 is CASTPGTSGGHF. Written as DNA, the CDR3 is TGTGCCAGCACACCCGGGACTAGCGGGGGCCACTTC.

The J gene is TRBJ2-5, the V gene TRBV2; perhaps TRBD1 as D (5 bases). V lost 4 bases, J lost 4 bases, and 13 bases lay in between. Germline CDR1 reads SNHLY; CDR2 reads FYNNEI. This CDR3 is 14 amino acids long. CDR3 loop: CASSVQGGIETQYF. CDR3 nucleotides: TGTGCCAGCAGTGTCCAGGGTGGTATAGAGACCCAGTACTTC.

As regards this clonotype: This may come from a read error, since a much larger clone is one base off. V gene TRBV11-2 combines with J gene TRBJ2-1; possible D gene TRBD2, 5 bases. Trimming shortened V by 5 bases and J by 5 bases, and 16 bases separated the two germline ends. The CDR3 sequence is 15 residues long. Germline V CDR1 and CDR2: SGHAT, FQNNGV. CDR3 sequence reads: CASSRDRLADNEQFF. DNA for the CDR3: TGTGCCAGCAGCCGAGATCGGCTAGCTGACAATGAGCAGTTCTTC. The variable domain in full, completed from reference TRBV11-2 and TRBJ2-1, reads EAGVAQSPRYKIIEKRQSVAFWCNPISGHATLYWYQQILGQGPKLLIQFQNNGVVDDSQLPKDRFSAERLKGVDSTLKIQPAKLEDSAVYLCASSRDRLADNEQFFGPGTRLTVL.

V and J are TRBV7-9 and TRBJ2-3; D remains ambiguous. This CDR3 has 13 amino acids. V lost 5 bases to trimming and J lost 4 bases, with 10 bases between them. CDR1 is SEHNR and CDR2 is FQNEAQ in the germline V gene (reference sequence). For the CDR3, the DNA is TGTGCCAGCAGCGGCCCGAGGTCAGATACGCAGTATTTT. Its protein is CASSGPRSDTQYF.

This clonotype came up many times. The chain uses TRBV27 and TRBJ2-7; TRBD1 is a possible D gene (6 bases). V was trimmed by 4 bases and J by 6 bases, leaving 16 bases between them. The CDR3 consists of 14 residues. The V gene's germline CDR1 is MNHEY and CDR2 SMNVEV (reference sequence). For the CDR3, the DNA is TGTGCCAGCAGTTCTGGGACAAGAGGCTGCGAGCAGTACTTC. Translating it yields CASSSGTRGCEQYF.

This clonotype was seen many times. At one of its ends the junction is not consistent with the germline gene, which may arise from a read error. The V gene is TRBV5-1, the J gene TRBJ1-1; a possible D gene is TRBD1 (5 bases). The CDR3 extends over 14 amino acids. Germline V CDR1 and CDR2: SGHRS, YFSETQ. The CDR3 DNA follows: TGCGCCAGCAACTTGATCGGGGAGGGGACTGAAGCTTTCTTT. Its protein product is CASNLIGEGTEAFF.

This clonotype has just a few counts. This chain joins TRBV20-1 and TRBJ2-7; the D is unclear. Germline V gene data show CDR1 as DFQATT and CDR2 as SNEGSKA (reference sequence). Deletions cut 5 bases from V and 3 bases from J, with 8 bases between. The CDR3 is made up of 11 amino acids. CDR3 sequence: CSAGLVYEQYF. The CDR3 nucleotides are TGCAGTGCTGGGCTCGTCTACGAGCAGTACTTC.

A note on this clonotype: A much larger clone differs from this one at a single base, so this may be a read error. The chain uses TRBV11-2 and TRBJ2-4; unclear D gene. There are 14 residues in the CDR3. Germline V gives CDR1 SGHAT, CDR2 FQNNGV. Trimming cost V 5 bases and J 6 bases, with 14 bases left between them. The CDR3 region is CASSGKPTVNIQYF. As DNA, the CDR3 is TGTGCCAGCAGCGGGAAACCTACGGTAAACATTCAGTACTTC.

Concerning this clonotype itself: Since the CDR3 does not end with the conserved phenylalanine or tryptophan, this likely comes from a read error. No DNA is shown, since the ends of the CDR3 on it are uncertain; the CDR3 is the one TCRdb lists. The V call is TRBV7-6, the J call TRBJ1-1. Including both end residues, the CDR3 is 16 amino acids long. From germline, CDR1 is SGHVS and CDR2 FNYEAQ. The CDR3 protein is CASSLLHYRDSRFLDL.